This T cell receptor (beta chain) was obtained from a study of T cell repertoires in cytomegalovirus infection. Study at large: The authors relied on CMV epitopes, both recently identified HLA-C-restricted and well-studied HLA-B-restricted. Study-wide results and caveats: Cumulative public TCR beta family frequency identified CMV carriers with the relevant HLA.

Of note for this clonotype: The target antigen is unknown.

TCRdb reprocessed the reads via MiXCR and lists one record per CDR3 protein. The data show approximately 910,000 distinct CDR3 sequences, roughly 30% seen once. CDR1 and CDR2 (germline): ENHRY, SYGVKD. This CDR3 comprises 16 residues. The V segment lost 6 bases and the J segment 1 base; nucleotides outside the gene matches: 8. V gene TRBV10-3 combines with J gene TRBJ2-3; TRBD1 matches at 9 bases. Source: cultured CD8+ T cells from PBMCs, taken from culture after CMV antigen stimulation. This clonotype was sampled from a human donor in good health (CMV status not recorded). Some clones in this sample may be carry-over from other donors' samples. CDR3 in amino acids: CAISHGDRDGTDTQYF. CDR3 sequence (DNA): TGTGCCATCAGCCACGGGGACAGGGATGGCACAGATACGCAGTATTTT.